This T cell receptor beta chain was recorded in a study of cytomegalovirus exposure and HLA in healthy donors. Germline lookup yields CDR1 SGHRS and CDR2 YFSETQ. The CDR3 spans 14 residues. Trimming cost V 4 bases and J 9 bases, with 17 bases left between them. The repertoire was sequenced with immunoSEQ multiplex PCR; TCRdb's copy has only in-frame clones and lacks some. Altogether some 150,000 clones are present, less than 90% being singletons, with the ten largest covering more than 20%. Among the 120 or so subjects of the validation cohort, separate from the roughly 730-subject first cohort, were the donors.

Sequenced: PBMCs. This chain joins TRBV5-1 and TRBJ2-4; a possible D gene is TRBD2 (5 bases). This sequence originates from a man between 18 and 35 years old in good health and CMV-seropositive. CDR3 protein: CASSEGPTEGIQYF. The CDR3, as DNA: TGCGCCAGCAGCGAGGGTCCCACGGAAGGCATTCAGTACTTC. Variable domain in full (rest from reference TRBV5-1 and TRBJ2-4): KAGVTQTPRYLIKTRGQQVTLSCSPISGHRSVSWYQQTPGQGLQFLFEYFSETQRNKGNFPGRFSGRQFSNSRSEMNVSTLELGDSALYLCASSEGPTEGIQYFGAGTRLSVL.